A selection of T cell receptor beta chains follows, all from one sample in a study of PD-1 blockade in mismatch repair-deficient tumors. TCRdb's copy holds only in-frame clones and misses some; the assay was immunoSEQ multiplex PCR. The sample yields under 150,000 clones, about 88% seen once. The starting material was peripheral blood, obtained 44 weeks after starting pembrolizumab. The receptors were sampled from an adult with mismatch repair-deficient cancer. The CDR3 runs from the conserved cysteine through the conserved F or W. Fields, in order: J gene, V gene, D gene, clone size, CDR3 DNA, CDR3 protein. The D gene is left open where the match is weak. Rows give clone size only sometimes, using once, few, many, or a class for an expanded clone.

j_gene: TRBJ2-7
v_gene: TRBV11-1
d_gene: TRBD2
abundance: once
CDR3nt: TGTGCCAGCAGCTTACCCAAACTAGCGGAAGTCTCCTACGAGCAGTACTTC
CDR3aa: CASSLPKLAEVSYEQYF

j_gene: TRBJ2-7
v_gene: TRBV9
d_gene: TRBD1
abundance: few
CDR3nt: TGTGCCAGCAGCTCCTGGGACAGGAAGGGCGAGCAGTACTTC
CDR3aa: CASSSWDRKGEQYF

j_gene: TRBJ2-7
v_gene: TRBV18
d_gene: TRBD2
abundance: -
CDR3nt: TGTGCCAGCTCACCACCGGGACTAGCGTCCTACGAGCAGTACTTC
CDR3aa: CASSPPGLASYEQYF

j_gene: TRBJ2-2
v_gene: TRBV11-3
d_gene: -
abundance: -
CDR3nt: TGTGCCAGCAGCTTCGGGTCGGGGAACACCGGGGAGCTGTTTTTT
CDR3aa: CASSFGSGNTGELFF

j_gene: TRBJ2-3
v_gene: TRBV29-1
d_gene: TRBD2
abundance: once
CDR3nt: TGCAGCGTTGAGGAGCGGGAGAGCACACGCACAGATACGCAGTATTTT
CDR3aa: CSVEERESTRTDTQYF

j_gene: TRBJ2-5
v_gene: TRBV29-1
d_gene: TRBD2
abundance: -
CDR3nt: TGCAGCGGACTAGCGGTACAAGAGACCCAGTACTTC
CDR3aa: CSGLAVQETQYF

j_gene: TRBJ2-7
v_gene: TRBV28
d_gene: TRBD2
abundance: -
CDR3nt: TGTGCCAGCAGTTTGGGACTAGCGGGAGGTTTGCACGAGCAGTACTTC
CDR3aa: CASSLGLAGGLHEQYF

j_gene: TRBJ2-5
v_gene: TRBV29-1
d_gene: TRBD2
abundance: -
CDR3nt: TGCAGCACATGGGGGACTAGCGGGGGGGACGAAGAGACCCAGTACTTC
CDR3aa: CSTWGTSGGDEETQYF

j_gene: TRBJ2-7
v_gene: TRBV4-1
d_gene: -
abundance: -
CDR3nt: TGCGCCAGCAGCCAAGATGTAAGTGGATCCTACGAGCAGTACTTC
CDR3aa: CASSQDVSGSYEQYF

j_gene: TRBJ2-1
v_gene: TRBV6-4
d_gene: TRBD1
abundance: -
CDR3nt: TGTGCCAGCAGCCAGGGGGCAGGCAATGAGCAGTTCTTC
CDR3aa: CASSQGAGNEQFF

j_gene: TRBJ1-1
v_gene: TRBV13
d_gene: -
abundance: few
CDR3nt: TGTGCCAGCACCAGACCCGGGCCGATAGCTGAAGCTTTCTTT
CDR3aa: CASTRPGPIAEAFF

j_gene: TRBJ2-1
v_gene: TRBV27
d_gene: -
abundance: -
CDR3nt: TGTGCCAGCAGTTCGTCCCTCCCAGGGGCCCATGAGCAGTTCTTC
CDR3aa: CASSSSLPGAHEQFF

j_gene: TRBJ2-4
v_gene: TRBV30
d_gene: TRBD1
abundance: -
CDR3nt: TGTGCCTGGGAGGGGACAGGGGGATCCAAAAACATTCAGTACTTC
CDR3aa: CAWEGTGGSKNIQYF

j_gene: TRBJ1-2
v_gene: TRBV29-1
d_gene: -
abundance: -
CDR3nt: TGCAGCGTTGGGCAGGGGAGTGGCTACACCTTC
CDR3aa: CSVGQGSGYTF

j_gene: TRBJ2-2
v_gene: TRBV7-2
d_gene: TRBD1
abundance: -
CDR3nt: TGTGCCAGCAGCCTCGGGACAGGATACGGCGGGGAGCTGTTTTTT
CDR3aa: CASSLGTGYGGELFF

j_gene: TRBJ2-2
v_gene: TRBV7-2
d_gene: -
abundance: -
CDR3nt: TGTGCCAGCACCCCTTTACAGGGAACCGGGGAGCTGTTTTTT
CDR3aa: CASTPLQGTGELFF

j_gene: TRBJ2-2
v_gene: TRBV6-1
d_gene: TRBD2
abundance: -
CDR3nt: TGTGCCAGCACGCTAGCGGGAGGGTTAGGGGAGCTGTTTTTT
CDR3aa: CASTLAGGLGELFF

j_gene: TRBJ1-5
v_gene: TRBV4-1
d_gene: TRBD1
abundance: -
CDR3nt: TGCGCCAGCAGCCAATCAGGACAGGGGAGTACGCCCCAGCATTTT
CDR3aa: CASSQSGQGSTPQHF

j_gene: TRBJ2-1
v_gene: TRBV9
d_gene: -
abundance: -
CDR3nt: TGTGCCAGCAGCTTGGGACTGCAAAACCCCAATGAGCAGTTCTTC
CDR3aa: CASSLGLQNPNEQFF

j_gene: TRBJ2-2
v_gene: TRBV5-1
d_gene: -
abundance: -
CDR3nt: TGCGCCAGCAGCTTGGCCGAACAGAACACCGGGGAGCTGTTTTTT
CDR3aa: CASSLAEQNTGELFF

j_gene: TRBJ2-1
v_gene: TRBV7-6
d_gene: TRBD1
abundance: once
CDR3nt: TGTGCCAGCAGCTCTCGGGCTAGACAGGGGGGGAACAATGAGCAGTTCTTC
CDR3aa: CASSSRARQGGNNEQFF

j_gene: TRBJ2-1
v_gene: TRBV29-1
d_gene: -
abundance: -
CDR3nt: TGCAGCGTGTTGACCTACAATGAGCAGTTCTTC
CDR3aa: CSVLTYNEQFF

j_gene: TRBJ2-2
v_gene: TRBV6-5
d_gene: TRBD2
abundance: -
CDR3nt: TGTGCCAGCAGTTACTCGACTAGCGGCCCCACCGGGGAGCTGTTTTTT
CDR3aa: CASSYSTSGPTGELFF

j_gene: TRBJ2-7
v_gene: TRBV7-9
d_gene: -
abundance: -
CDR3nt: TGTGCCAGCAGCAGTGAAACGGATCCCGAGCAGTACTTC
CDR3aa: CASSSETDPEQYF

j_gene: TRBJ2-3
v_gene: TRBV11-3
d_gene: -
abundance: -
CDR3nt: TGTGCCAGCAGCTTAGCGGCACTGCGAGATACGCAGTATTTT
CDR3aa: CASSLAALRDTQYF

j_gene: TRBJ1-2
v_gene: TRBV4-3
d_gene: -
abundance: -
CDR3nt: TGCGCCAGCAGCCAAGATTCTCGGGAGACGGATAACTATGGCTACACCTTC
CDR3aa: CASSQDSRETDNYGYTF

j_gene: TRBJ2-4
v_gene: TRBV7-2
d_gene: -
abundance: -
CDR3nt: TGTGCCAGCAGCTTAGTAAGGCGGGGAAAAAACATTCAGTACTTC
CDR3aa: CASSLVRRGKNIQYF

j_gene: TRBJ2-1
v_gene: TRBV6-6
d_gene: -
abundance: -
CDR3nt: TGTGCCAGCGAGGAGAGGGGGGGTTACAATGAGCAGTTCTTC
CDR3aa: CASEERGGYNEQFF

j_gene: TRBJ2-7
v_gene: TRBV5-6
d_gene: -
abundance: -
CDR3nt: TGTGCCAGCAGCCCCCGGGAGTCCCCCAACGAGCAGTACTTC
CDR3aa: CASSPRESPNEQYF

j_gene: TRBJ2-3
v_gene: TRBV4-2
d_gene: TRBD2
abundance: -
CDR3nt: TGTGCCAGCAGCCCCTCTAGCGGGAGGGTCAGCACAGATACGCAGTATTTT
CDR3aa: CASSPSSGRVSTDTQYF

j_gene: TRBJ2-2
v_gene: TRBV15
d_gene: -
abundance: -
CDR3nt: TGTGCCACCCAAACAGGGACGCAAACCGGGGAGCTGTTTTTT
CDR3aa: CATQTGTQTGELFF

j_gene: TRBJ2-1
v_gene: TRBV7-5
d_gene: -
abundance: -
CDR3nt: TGTGTCAGAAGCTTAGAAACCAAAAGAAAGGGGAATGAGCAGTTCTTC
CDR3aa: CVRSLETKRKGNEQFF

j_gene: TRBJ1-3
v_gene: TRBV15
d_gene: TRBD1
abundance: -
CDR3nt: TGTGCCACCAGCAGAGGCCTTAGGGACAGGGCTGGAAACACCATATATTTT
CDR3aa: CATSRGLRDRAGNTIYF

j_gene: TRBJ2-3
v_gene: TRBV27
d_gene: TRBD1
abundance: -
CDR3nt: TGTGCCAGCAGTTTAAGCAGGACAGGGTGGTCACCCTCAGATACGCAGTATTTT
CDR3aa: CASSLSRTGWSPSDTQYF

j_gene: TRBJ2-7
v_gene: TRBV5-5
d_gene: TRBD2
abundance: -
CDR3nt: TGTGCCAGCAGCTTGCAAGCGGGAGACTACGAGCAGTACTTC
CDR3aa: CASSLQAGDYEQYF

j_gene: TRBJ2-5
v_gene: TRBV7-8
d_gene: -
abundance: -
CDR3nt: TGTGCCAGCAGCTTGAGACCGGGATTGGGTCAAGAGACCCAGTACTTC
CDR3aa: CASSLRPGLGQETQYF

j_gene: TRBJ2-5
v_gene: TRBV5-1
d_gene: -
abundance: -
CDR3nt: TGCGCCAGCAGCTCACGAATGGGAGAGACCCAGTACTTC
CDR3aa: CASSSRMGETQYF

j_gene: TRBJ1-2
v_gene: TRBV21-1
d_gene: -
abundance: -
CDR3nt: TGTGCCAGCAGCGCCAGACAGGGAATTAACTATGGCTACACCTTC
CDR3aa: CASSARQGINYGYTF

j_gene: TRBJ2-1
v_gene: TRBV2
d_gene: -
abundance: -
CDR3nt: TGTGCCAGCAGGAGGACGGGCCCTAGCTCCTACAATGAGCAGTTCTTC
CDR3aa: CASRRTGPSSYNEQFF

j_gene: TRBJ1-1
v_gene: TRBV19
d_gene: -
abundance: -
CDR3nt: TGTGCCAGTAGTATATCGACGGACACTGAAGCTTTCTTT
CDR3aa: CASSISTDTEAFF

j_gene: TRBJ2-7
v_gene: TRBV11-2
d_gene: -
abundance: -
CDR3nt: TGTGCCAGCAGCTTAGTTGGCCGACTCTACGAGCAGTACTTC
CDR3aa: CASSLVGRLYEQYF

j_gene: TRBJ1-3
v_gene: TRBV5-1
d_gene: TRBD1
abundance: -
CDR3nt: TGCGCCAGCAGCATGACAGGGAGGCCTGGAAACACCATATATTTT
CDR3aa: CASSMTGRPGNTIYF

j_gene: TRBJ2-1
v_gene: TRBV16
d_gene: -
abundance: -
CDR3nt: TGTGCCAGCAGCCAATCTCGGTTGGCGACCTCCTACAATGAGCAGTTCTTC
CDR3aa: CASSQSRLATSYNEQFF

j_gene: TRBJ1-2
v_gene: TRBV19
d_gene: -
abundance: -
CDR3nt: TGTGCCAGTAGTATGCGGGGAGATAACTATGGCTACACCTTC
CDR3aa: CASSMRGDNYGYTF

j_gene: TRBJ2-5
v_gene: TRBV28
d_gene: -
abundance: -
CDR3nt: TGTGCCAGCAGACAGGACCAAGAGACCCAGTACTTC
CDR3aa: CASRQDQETQYF

j_gene: TRBJ2-2
v_gene: TRBV19
d_gene: -
abundance: few
CDR3nt: TGTGCCAGTAGTGTTACATGGAGGGCCGGGGAGCTGTTTTTT
CDR3aa: CASSVTWRAGELFF

j_gene: TRBJ1-1
v_gene: TRBV5-1
d_gene: TRBD1
abundance: -
CDR3nt: TGCGCCAGCGAGTCGGGGGACAGGTCTTCGACCACTGAAGCTTTCTTT
CDR3aa: CASESGDRSSTTEAFF

j_gene: TRBJ1-2
v_gene: TRBV29-1
d_gene: -
abundance: -
CDR3nt: TGCAGCGTCCGGGGAGGCGCGGTTGATGGCTACACCTTC
CDR3aa: CSVRGGAVDGYTF

j_gene: TRBJ1-5
v_gene: TRBV7-2
d_gene: -
abundance: once
CDR3nt: TGTGCCAGCAGCCCAGAGGGGGGTTCCAATCAGCCCCAGCATTTT
CDR3aa: CASSPEGGSNQPQHF

j_gene: TRBJ1-1
v_gene: TRBV5-4
d_gene: TRBD1
abundance: -
CDR3nt: TGTGCCAGCAGCTCCCGACAGGGAGGGTCTGAAGCTTTCTTT
CDR3aa: CASSSRQGGSEAFF

j_gene: TRBJ2-6
v_gene: TRBV15
d_gene: -
abundance: -
CDR3nt: TGTGCCACCAGCAGCCCCGGCTCTGGGGCCAACGTCCTGACTTTC
CDR3aa: CATSSPGSGANVLTF

j_gene: TRBJ2-7
v_gene: TRBV5-1
d_gene: -
abundance: -
CDR3nt: TGCGCCAGCAGCTTGGAGCAGCATGAGCAGTACTTC
CDR3aa: CASSLEQHEQYF

j_gene: TRBJ1-5
v_gene: TRBV4-1
d_gene: TRBD1
abundance: -
CDR3nt: TGCGCCAGCAGCCACGGACGACAGGGAGGGAATCAGCCCCAGCATTTT
CDR3aa: CASSHGRQGGNQPQHF

j_gene: TRBJ2-1
v_gene: TRBV10-3
d_gene: TRBD2
abundance: -
CDR3nt: TGTGCCATCAGTGAGCCTGGGGCCGGGACTAGCGCCCAGTTCTTC
CDR3aa: CAISEPGAGTSAQFF

j_gene: TRBJ1-2
v_gene: TRBV4-2
d_gene: -
abundance: -
CDR3nt: TGTGCCAGCAGCTTCACAAGTCAACCCTCAGGGAATGGCTACACCTTC
CDR3aa: CASSFTSQPSGNGYTF

j_gene: TRBJ2-1
v_gene: TRBV4-1
d_gene: -
abundance: -
CDR3nt: TGCGCCAGCAGCGGCGGGGGCCAATCCTACAATGAGCAGTTCTTC
CDR3aa: CASSGGGQSYNEQFF

j_gene: TRBJ2-7
v_gene: TRBV4-1
d_gene: -
abundance: -
CDR3nt: TGCGCCAGCAGCCAAGATGGGGAGGAAACCTACGAGCAGTACTTC
CDR3aa: CASSQDGEETYEQYF

j_gene: TRBJ2-1
v_gene: TRBV6-8
d_gene: TRBD2
abundance: few
CDR3nt: TGTGCCAGCATCAACGTCATAGGGACTAGCGCTTGGTTTAATCGGGACAATGAGCAGTTCTTC
CDR3aa: CASINVIGTSAWFNRDNEQFF